This T cell receptor beta chain was documented in a study of T cells in Graves' hyperthyroidism and ophthalmopathy. The wider study: At the time of initial diagnosis and before any treatment, peripheral blood was collected.

Using RNA transcripts as the source, TCR beta CDR3 regions were amplified. TCR CDR3 underwent first-round RT-PCR with the HTBI primer set. Each CDR3 protein gets one entry after TCRdb re-called the multiplex PCR reads with MiXCR. The data show 300,000 to 450,000 distinct CDR3 sequences, about a sixth seen once. Patients aged 18 to 65 with hyperthyroidism were newly diagnosed, with duration under 2 months. Clinical symptoms, serum thyroxine and TRAb, thyroid ultrasound and orbital computed tomography together formed the diagnostic basis. Fresh 10 ml peripheral blood yielded PBMCs. The CDR3 sequence is 15 residues long. Germline values: CDR1 SEHNR, CDR2 FQNEAQ (reference sequence). J gave up 5 bases and V 2 bases, and 7 bases lay outside the gene matches. This clonotype was found many times.

Sequencing was performed on blood. This receptor was obtained from a woman younger than 45 with Graves' hyperthyroidism that later progressed to Graves' ophthalmopathy. V usage is TRBV7-9 and J usage is TRBJ2-3; 7 bases agree with TRBD1. This chain's CDR3 is CASSLWDSLRDTQYF. In DNA, the CDR3 is TGTGCCAGCAGCTTATGGGACAGTTTGAGAGATACGCAGTATTTT. The whole variable domain, remainder taken from reference TRBV7-9 and TRBJ2-3, is DTGVSQNPRHKITKRGQNVTFRCDPISEHNRLYWYRQTLGQGPEFLTYFQNEAQLEKSRLLSDRFSAERPKGSFSTLEIQRTEQGDSAMYLCASSLWDSLRDTQYFGPGTRLTVL.